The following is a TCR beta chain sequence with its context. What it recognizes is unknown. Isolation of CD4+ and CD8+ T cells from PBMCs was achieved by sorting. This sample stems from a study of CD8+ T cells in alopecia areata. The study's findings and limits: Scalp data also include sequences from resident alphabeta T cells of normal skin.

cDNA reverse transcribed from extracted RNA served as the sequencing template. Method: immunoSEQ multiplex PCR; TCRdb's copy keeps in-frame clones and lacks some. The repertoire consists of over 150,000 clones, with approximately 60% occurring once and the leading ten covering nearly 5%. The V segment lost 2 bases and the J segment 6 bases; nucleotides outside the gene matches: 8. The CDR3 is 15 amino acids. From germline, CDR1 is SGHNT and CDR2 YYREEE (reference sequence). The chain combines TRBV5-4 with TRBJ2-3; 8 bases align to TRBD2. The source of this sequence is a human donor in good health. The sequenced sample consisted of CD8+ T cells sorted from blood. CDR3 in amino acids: CASSFPGGGPDTQYF. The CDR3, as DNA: TGTGCCAGCAGCTTTCCCGGGGGGGGGCCGGATACGCAGTATTTT.